This TCR beta chain originates from a study of blood T cells in healthy people across ages. The second PCR ran about 6 to 12 cycles with a sample-barcoded 5' primer and J-beta primers. TCRdb re-derived calls from the 5' RACE reads in MiXCR, one entry per CDR3 protein. The sample yields fewer than 1,200,000 distinct CDR3 sequences, approximately 25% seen once. The CDR3 has 12 amino acids. A remark on this clonotype: A much bigger clone sits one base away, suggesting this may be a read error.

This sample also belongs to another study, concerning T cells of mothers and their children. From that paper: Thymic selection shapes TCR recombination output in related pairs, and it does so similarly in unrelated pairs.

Sequencing used blood. V gene TRBV12-3 or TRBV12-4 combines with J gene TRBJ2-7, with D possibly TRBD2 on 5 matching bases. The TCR was taken from a girl aged 2 to 10 in good health. The CDR3 loop is CARSFGAGEQYF. For the CDR3, the DNA is TGTGCCCGCAGTTTTGGCGCGGGTGAGCAGTACTTC.